The sequence of this T cell receptor (beta chain) was determined in a study of tumor-infiltrating lymphocytes in glioblastoma multiforme. Study-wide findings and caveats: RNA-based TCR sequencing may distort clone frequencies, since cells carry unequal TCR transcript numbers. Only one glioblastoma patient had TCR and mutation analysis.

Concerning this clonotype: Antigen specificity is unknown. One end of the junction varies from germline; a read error may be responsible.

TCRB libraries came from RNA via three nested multiplex PCR rounds. TCRB cDNA was made from around 450 ng total RNA. TCRdb called the multiplex PCR reads again in MiXCR, with one record for every CDR3 protein. The repertoire holds 13,000 or so distinct CDR3 sequences, with roughly 60% as singletons. Germline V gene lookup returns CDR1 MNHEY and CDR2 SVGEGT. The CDR3 has 17 residues. Sequenced input: brain tumor tissue. The chain carries TRBV6-2 or TRBV6-3 and TRBJ2-1; 10 positions agree with TRBD2. The clonotype comes from a male donor with glioblastoma. DNA for the CDR3: TGTGCCAGCGGCCGCGCCCCCGGGACTAGCGCCTACAATGAACAGTTCTTC. It is translated as CASGRAPGTSAYNEQFF.